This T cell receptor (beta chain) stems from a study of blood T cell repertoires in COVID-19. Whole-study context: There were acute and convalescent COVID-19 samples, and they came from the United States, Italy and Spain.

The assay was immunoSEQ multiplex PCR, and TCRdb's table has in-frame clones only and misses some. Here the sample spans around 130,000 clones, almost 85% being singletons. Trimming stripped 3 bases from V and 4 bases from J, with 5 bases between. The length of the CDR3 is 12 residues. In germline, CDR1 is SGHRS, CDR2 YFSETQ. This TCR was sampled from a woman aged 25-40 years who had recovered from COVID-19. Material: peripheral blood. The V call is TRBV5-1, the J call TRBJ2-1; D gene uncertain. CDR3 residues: CASSSNYNEQFF. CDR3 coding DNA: TGCGCCAGCAGCTCCAATTACAATGAGCAGTTCTTC.